The 15 T cell receptor beta chains below all came from one sample that was sequenced in a study of T-cell reconstitution after alpha-beta-depleted transplantation in children. A TCRbeta library incorporating unique molecular identifiers was prepared. TCRdb re-analysed the PCR reads in MiXCR, keeping a single row per CDR3 protein. The sample shows over 400,000 distinct CDR3 sequences, roughly 43% of them seen only once. Sequenced here: PBMCs, sampled before TCRalphabeta/CD19-depleted stem cell transplant. These receptors were obtained from a girl aged 2 to 9 with aplastic anemia, due to receive a stem cell transplant.

The chain has TRBV12-3 or TRBV12-4 and TRBJ2-3, with D maybe TRBD2 (6 bases). Trimming shortened V by 5 bases and J by 2 bases, and 14 bases separated the two germline ends. This CDR3 is built from 15 residues. The CDR3 coding sequence is TGTGCCAGCAGTCCGAGCGGGTATGCCACAGATACGCAGTATTTT. This gives the protein CASSPSGYATDTQYF.

This chain's CDR3 is CASSVQREGYEQYF. The DNA of the CDR3 is TGCGCCAGCAGTGTTCAGCGGGAGGGCTACGAGCAGTACTTC. This sequence joins TRBV10-2 and TRBJ2-7, with 10 positions matching TRBD2. The CDR3 is 14 amino acids. The germline gives CDR1 WSHSY, CDR2 SAAADI. V shed 4 bases and J 3 bases; nucleotides not matched to a gene: 3.

In its sample, this clonotype was seen many times. V is TRBV15 and J is TRBJ2-3; D gene uncertain. V was trimmed by 5 bases and J by 5 bases, leaving 8 bases between them. The length of the CDR3 is 12 residues. The V gene's germline CDR1 is LNHNV and CDR2 YYDKDF (reference sequence). The CDR3 DNA is TGTGCCACCAGCCCCACCCAAGATACGCAGTATTTT. Amino acid sequence: CATSPTQDTQYF. Variable domain in full (rest from reference TRBV15 and TRBJ2-3): DAMVIQNPRYQVTQFGKPVTLSCSQTLNHNVMYWYQQKSSQAPKLLFHYYDKDFNNEADTPDNFQSRRPNTSFCFLDIRSPGLGDTAMYLCATSPTQDTQYFGPGTRLTVL.

This chain connects TRBV10-3 to TRBJ1-1, with a weak D call TRBD1 (5 bases). This CDR3 region has 14 residues. CDR1 ENHRY and CDR2 SYGVKD come from the germline V gene. Trimming took off 4 bases at V and 4 bases at J, with 13 bases between the two ends. The CDR3 nucleotides are TGTGCCATCAGTGGCGGGGCGGGGGGCACTGAAGCTTTCTTT. It translates to CAISGGAGGTEAFF.

This clonotype was seen only a few times. The chain recombines TRBV6-5 with TRBJ1-2; D gene uncertain. The CDR3 length is 14 residues. Deletions cut 2 bases from V and 0 bases from J, with 7 bases between. Germline values: CDR1 MNHEY, CDR2 SVGAGI. In nucleotides, the CDR3 is TGTGCCAGCAGTTACGGGGTATCTAACTATGGCTACACCTTC. Translating gives CASSYGVSNYGYTF.

In DNA, the CDR3 is TGCAGTGTCCAGGGGCTTTATGGCTACACCTTC. It translates to CSVQGLYGYTF. The chain recombines TRBV20-1 with TRBJ1-2; a possible D gene is TRBD1 (6 bases). V was shortened by 7 bases and J by 5 bases, with 11 bases between the two germline ends. CDR1 DFQATT and CDR2 SNEGSKA come from the germline V gene (reference sequence). The CDR3 extends over 11 amino acids.

This clonotype was counted ten times or more. The CDR3 is CASSLDGVGTDTQYF. CDR3 DNA sequence: TGCGCCAGCAGCTTGGATGGGGTGGGCACAGATACGCAGTATTTT. The chain combines TRBV5-1 with TRBJ2-3; D not resolved. Deletions cut 0 bases from V and 1 base from J, with 9 bases between. This CDR3 has 15 residues. CDR1 is SGHRS, CDR2 YFSETQ, per germline.

V usage is TRBV29-1 and J usage is TRBJ1-2, with no clear D. V lost 0 bases and J 4 bases, leaving 6 bases between the germline ends. The CDR3 contains 12 residues. Germline loops: CDR1 SQVTM, CDR2 ANQGSEA. As DNA, the CDR3 is TGCAGCGTTGAAGATTGGCCCTATGGCTACACCTTC. This codes for CSVEDWPYGYTF.

The chain combines TRBV4-1 with TRBJ2-3; 10 bases are a match to TRBD2. The CDR3 is 15 residues long. In germline, CDR1 is MGHRA, CDR2 YSYEKL. The junction had 3 bases not matched to a gene; V was cut back by 6 bases and J by 0 bases. The CDR3 sequence is CASRVLAGSTDTQYF. CDR3 coding DNA: TGCGCCAGCAGGGTACTAGCGGGGAGCACAGATACGCAGTATTTT.

The chain joins TRBV6-5 to TRBJ2-2, with a possible D match to TRBD2 (5 bases). The length of the CDR3 is 15 residues. V was clipped by 0 bases and J by 4 bases, with 9 bases between them. Looked up from germline, CDR1 is MNHEY and CDR2 is SVGAGI. Written as DNA, the CDR3 is TGTGCCAGCAGTTACTCAGGGAGCGGCACCGGGGAGCTGTTTTTT. It is translated as CASSYSGSGTGELFF.

As to this clonotype: A much larger clone differs from this one at a single base, so this may be a read error. V is TRBV20-1 and J is TRBJ2-1, with TRBD2 identical over 9 bases. The CDR3 contains 17 residues. Germline V gene lookup returns CDR1 DFQATT and CDR2 SNEGSKA (reference sequence). The CDR3: CSARDSVGGRAGNERFF. CDR3 coding DNA: TGCAGTGCTAGAGATAGTGTCGGCGGGAGGGCGGGTAATGAGCGGTTCTTC.

The chain carries TRBV10-3 and TRBJ2-3; the D is unclear. Trimming cost V 6 bases and J 4 bases, with 5 bases left between them. Germline CDR1 reads ENHRY; CDR2 reads SYGVKD. The CDR3 runs 11 residues. The CDR3 region is CAISSADTQYF. The DNA for the CDR3 is TGTGCCATCAGCAGTGCAGATACGCAGTATTTT.

This clonotype was counted at least ten times. This rearrangement joins TRBV12-3 or TRBV12-4 to TRBJ2-2, with a possible D match to TRBD1 (6 bases). The CDR3 consists of 14 residues. Trimming shortened V by 5 bases and J by 4 bases, and 11 bases separated the two germline ends. CDR3 DNA sequence: TGTGCCAGCAGTGGGGACAAATTCACCGGGGAGCTGTTTTTT. Translated: CASSGDKFTGELFF.

The CDR3 sequence: CATSKDTSYEQYF. In DNA, the CDR3 is TGTGCCACCAGCAAGGACACCTCCTACGAGCAGTACTTC. The chain carries TRBV15 and TRBJ2-7; D possibly corresponds to TRBD1 (5 bases). The germline gives CDR1 LNHNV, CDR2 YYDKDF (reference sequence). The CDR3 length is 13 residues. The V and J ends lost 4 bases and 0 bases respectively, with 7 bases between them.

The genes are TRBV20-1 and TRBJ2-3; 11 positions match TRBD2. V shed 5 bases, J shed 1 base, and the junction held 5 bases outside the gene matches. Germline assignment: CDR1 DFQATT and CDR2 SNEGSKA (reference sequence). The CDR3 runs to 15 residues. CDR3 bases: TGCAGTGCTCTTAGCGGGAGGGGGGGCACAGATACGCAGTATTTT. Encoded protein: CSALSGRGGTDTQYF.